Sequencing of this T cell receptor beta chain was carried out in a study of blood T cell repertoires in COVID-19. At the level of the study: From the United States, Italy and Spain came samples of acute and convalescent COVID-19. PBMCs, B-cell-depleted T cells, or T cells provided the cDNA or gDNA that made up the material.

Germline V gene sequence: CDR1 MNHEY, CDR2 SVGAGI. The CDR3 covers 13 residues. Trimming left V 5 bases short and J 0 bases short, with 8 bases between. In the original workflow: Nucleated cell counts were estimated from reference gene primer amplification. Produced via immunoSEQ multiplex PCR; TCRdb's table is partial and in-frame only. The DNA gave D and trimming, while V, J and clone size come from that table. Here the sample spans about 190,000 clones, less than 80% being singletons. This rearrangement joins TRBV6-5 to TRBJ2-7, with D unresolved. Sequencing was done on a sample of peripheral blood. The sequence was obtained from a woman aged 45-60 years with acute or convalescent COVID-19. CDR3 nucleotide sequence: TGTGCCAGCAGTCGCATTAGCTCCTACGAGCAGTACTTC. Encoded protein: CASSRISSYEQYF.